This TCR beta chain was observed in a study of T cell responses to AZD1222 COVID-19 vaccine. Study-level points and caveats: The reported proportion of spike-specific TCRs targeting unmutated variant regions was nearly half. An increase in Spike-specific TCR breadth and depth was observed after two AZD1222 doses. Repertoire sampling was restricted to post-peak T cell response timepoints.

Worth noting for this clone: The antigen is not known.

Per germline, CDR1 SGHRS and CDR2 YFSETQ. V gave up 0 bases and J gave up 5 bases, with 11 bases separating them. This CDR3 is 14 amino acids long. The assay was immunoSEQ multiplex PCR, and TCRdb's table has in-frame clones only and misses some. The profile shows about 68,000 clones, roughly 90% of them singletons. V usage is TRBV5-1 and J usage is TRBJ1-2, with a possible D match to TRBD1 (5 bases). The source material was peripheral blood, sampled on day 0 of AZD1222 vaccination. The clonotype was recovered from an adult in good health. The CDR3 region has the DNA TGCGCCAGCAGCTTGGGGCACGGGGGTTATGGCTACACCTTC. The encoded protein is CASSLGHGGYGYTF.